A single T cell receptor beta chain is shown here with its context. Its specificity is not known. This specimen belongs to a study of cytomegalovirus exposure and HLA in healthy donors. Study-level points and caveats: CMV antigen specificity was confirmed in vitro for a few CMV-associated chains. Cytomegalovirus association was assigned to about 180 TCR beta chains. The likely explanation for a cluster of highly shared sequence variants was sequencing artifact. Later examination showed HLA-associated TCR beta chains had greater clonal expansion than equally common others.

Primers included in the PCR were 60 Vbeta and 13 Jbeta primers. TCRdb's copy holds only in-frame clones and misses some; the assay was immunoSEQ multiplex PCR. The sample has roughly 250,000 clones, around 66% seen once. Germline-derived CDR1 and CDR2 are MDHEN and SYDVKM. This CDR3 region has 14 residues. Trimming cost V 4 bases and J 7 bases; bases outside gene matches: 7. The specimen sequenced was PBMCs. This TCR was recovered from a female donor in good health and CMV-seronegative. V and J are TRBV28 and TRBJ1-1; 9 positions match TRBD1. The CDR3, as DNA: TGTGCCAGCAGTTCATCCGGGACAGGGTTTGAAGCTTTCTTT. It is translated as CASSSSGTGFEAFF.